What follows are 6 T cell receptor beta chains derived from one specimen sequenced in a study. TCRdb reanalysed the 5' RACE reads using MiXCR and keeps one entry per CDR3 protein. The sample lists about 53,000 distinct CDR3 sequences, almost 25% occurring once. The sequencing input was tumor-infiltrating naive CD4+ T cells sorted from the breast tumor. Regarding subset: naive CD4+ T cells, CD4+CD45RA+CD25-. The receptors here all came from a female donor with breast cancer.

The chain is built from TRBV4-1 and TRBJ2-5; TRBD1 aligns across 12 bases. Looked up from germline, CDR1 is MGHRA and CDR2 is YSYEKL. This CDR3 contains 17 residues. Losses at the gene ends were 2 bases for V and 4 bases for J; bases not matched to a gene: 8. CDR3 region: CASSQPGQGARGETQYF. The CDR3 DNA sequence: TGCGCCAGCAGCCAACCGGGACAGGGGGCGCGGGGAGAGACCCAGTACTTC.

This clonotype has a handful of counts. Here the CDR3 DNA reads TGTGCCAGCCAGGTAACAGGTGGAGGTACTGAAGCTTTCTTT. This sequence encodes CASQVTGGGTEAFF. This chain joins TRBV12-3 or TRBV12-4 and TRBJ1-1, with a weak D call TRBD1 (5 bases). Deletions cut 8 bases from V and 5 bases from J, with 18 bases between. The CDR3 length is 14 residues.

The rearrangement links TRBV9 to TRBJ2-1; tentatively, D is TRBD1 or TRBD2 (5 bases each). There are 14 residues in the CDR3. V was cut by 4 bases and J by 8 bases, with 16 bases left in between. Germline CDR1 is SGDLS and CDR2 is YYNGEE. DNA of the CDR3: TGTGCCAGCAGCAGACGGGGTAGGGACGATGAGCAGTTCTTC. Protein sequence: CASSRRGRDDEQFF.

Ten or more counts support this clonotype. The chain recombines TRBV20-1 with TRBJ1-1; D uncertain. The CDR3 extends over 11 amino acids. V shed 0 bases and J shed 11 bases, with 10 bases lying between them. In germline, CDR1 is DFQATT, CDR2 SNEGSKA (reference sequence). CDR3 sequence reads: CSARDGRVAFF. In nucleotides, the CDR3 is TGCAGTGCTAGAGACGGTCGGGTGGCTTTCTTT.

This clonotype was seen ten or more times. The chain couples TRBV10-1 to TRBJ2-1; D ambiguous. Germline V gene data show CDR1 as WNHNN and CDR2 as SYGVQD (reference sequence). This CDR3 is 13 amino acids long. The ends were cut back, 6 bases at V and 7 bases at J, with 13 bases in the middle. CDR3 sequence (DNA): TGCGCCAGCAGCCCTCGGGCTAGGAATGAGCAGTTCTTC. Protein sequence: CASSPRARNEQFF.

This clonotype was observed a few times. The genes are TRBV5-1 and TRBJ2-1; D not resolved. Germline V gives CDR1 SGHRS, CDR2 YFSETQ. V gave up 1 base and J gave up 2 bases, with 10 bases separating them. The length of the CDR3 is 15 residues. This CDR3 is CASSLMKGTYNEQFF. The CDR3 region has the DNA TGCGCCAGCAGCTTGATGAAAGGGACCTACAATGAGCAGTTCTTC.